The rows below give T cell receptor beta chains drawn from one sample of a study of blood T cell repertoires in COVID-19. TCRdb's table, derived via immunoSEQ multiplex PCR, lists solely in-frame clones and lacks some. The table shows about 200,000 clones, with about 83% occurring only once. Sequencing was done on a sample of peripheral blood. The receptors here all came from a woman aged 45-65 years with acute or convalescent COVID-19. Both conserved end residues are part of each CDR3. A D gene is named only where the DNA matches it firmly. Clone sizes are given selectively: once, few, many, or a class where the clone is expanded.

v_gene: TRBV28; d_gene: NA; abundance: NA; j_gene: TRBJ2-6; CDR3aa: CATGLGGNTGANVLTF; CDR3nt: TGTGCCACCGGCCTAGGGGGTAACACTGGGGCCAACGTCCTGACTTTC
v_gene: TRBV24-1; d_gene: TRBD1; abundance: NA; j_gene: TRBJ2-7; CDR3aa: CATSDPGQGTSGEQYF; CDR3nt: TGTGCCACCAGTGATCCGGGACAGGGGACCTCCGGCGAGCAGTACTTC
v_gene: TRBV9; d_gene: NA; abundance: few; j_gene: TRBJ2-7; CDR3aa: CASSRDYSYEQYF; CDR3nt: TGTGCCAGCAGCCGCGATTACTCCTACGAGCAGTACTTC
v_gene: TRBV5-1; d_gene: TRBD2; abundance: NA; j_gene: TRBJ2-1; CDR3aa: CASIGGGPDEQFF; CDR3nt: TGCGCCAGCATTGGGGGAGGGCCAGATGAGCAGTTCTTC
v_gene: TRBV10-1; d_gene: NA; abundance: NA; j_gene: TRBJ2-7; CDR3aa: CASSNGQSEQYF; CDR3nt: TGCGCCAGCAGCAACGGACAGTCCGAGCAGTACTTC
v_gene: TRBV2; d_gene: NA; abundance: NA; j_gene: TRBJ2-7; CDR3aa: CASSVLNYEQYF; CDR3nt: TGTGCCAGCAGTGTCCTAAACTACGAGCAGTACTTC
v_gene: TRBV5-1; d_gene: TRBD2; abundance: NA; j_gene: TRBJ2-3; CDR3aa: CASSLAGVLPDTQYF; CDR3nt: TGCGCCAGCAGCCTAGCGGGAGTCCTACCAGATACGCAGTATTTT
v_gene: TRBV29-1; d_gene: NA; abundance: NA; j_gene: TRBJ1-2; CDR3aa: CSVEGQGWDGYTF; CDR3nt: TGCAGCGTTGAGGGTCAGGGGTGGGATGGCTACACCTTC
v_gene: TRBV6-2/TRBV6-3; d_gene: TRBD2; abundance: NA; j_gene: TRBJ2-5; CDR3aa: CASSYSSGRLETQYF; CDR3nt: TGTGCCAGCAGTTACTCAAGCGGGAGGTTGGAGACCCAGTACTTC
v_gene: TRBV19; d_gene: TRBD1; abundance: NA; j_gene: TRBJ1-3; CDR3aa: CASSRQGFLRSGNTIYF; CDR3nt: TGTGCCAGTAGCAGACAGGGGTTTCTAAGGTCTGGAAACACCATATATTTT
v_gene: TRBV19; d_gene: NA; abundance: NA; j_gene: TRBJ2-7; CDR3aa: CASSGGNWEQYF; CDR3nt: TGTGCCAGTAGTGGGGGGAACTGGGAGCAGTACTTC
v_gene: TRBV2; d_gene: NA; abundance: NA; j_gene: TRBJ1-4; CDR3aa: CASSTGRREKLFF; CDR3nt: TGTGCCAGCAGTACCGGGAGAAGGGAAAAACTGTTTTTT
v_gene: TRBV18; d_gene: NA; abundance: NA; j_gene: TRBJ2-1; CDR3aa: CASSPPTTQQFF; CDR3nt: TGTGCCAGCTCACCACCGACAACCCAGCAGTTCTTC
v_gene: TRBV7-2; d_gene: TRBD2; abundance: NA; j_gene: TRBJ2-1; CDR3aa: CASSSGLAGSNEQFF; CDR3nt: TGTGCCAGCAGCTCCGGACTAGCGGGCTCCAATGAGCAGTTCTTC
v_gene: TRBV14; d_gene: TRBD2; abundance: NA; j_gene: TRBJ2-5; CDR3aa: CASSQDSGRRQETQYF; CDR3nt: TGTGCCAGCAGCCAAGATTCCGGGAGGAGGCAAGAGACCCAGTACTTC
v_gene: TRBV5-1; d_gene: TRBD1; abundance: NA; j_gene: TRBJ2-3; CDR3aa: CASSEGQPTDTQYF; CDR3nt: TGCGCCAGCAGCGAGGGACAGCCCACAGATACGCAGTATTTT
v_gene: TRBV19; d_gene: TRBD2; abundance: NA; j_gene: TRBJ2-5; CDR3aa: CASSTGLAGAETQYF; CDR3nt: TGTGCCAGTAGTACAGGACTAGCGGGAGCTGAGACCCAGTACTTC
v_gene: TRBV12-3/TRBV12-4; d_gene: NA; abundance: NA; j_gene: TRBJ1-2; CDR3aa: CASSLIQGRGYTF; CDR3nt: TGTGCCAGCAGTTTAATCCAGGGAAGAGGCTACACCTTC
v_gene: TRBV5-5; d_gene: TRBD1; abundance: NA; j_gene: TRBJ2-7; CDR3aa: CASSAGTGPNREQYF; CDR3nt: TGTGCCAGCAGCGCGGGGACAGGGCCGAACCGGGAGCAGTACTTC
v_gene: TRBV24-1; d_gene: TRBD1; abundance: NA; j_gene: TRBJ1-5; CDR3aa: CATSETGVVGQPQHF; CDR3nt: TGTGCCACCAGTGAAACAGGGGTGGTAGGACAGCCCCAGCATTTT
v_gene: TRBV7-9; d_gene: NA; abundance: NA; j_gene: TRBJ2-7; CDR3aa: CASSLGSGGRYSYEQYF; CDR3nt: TGTGCCAGCAGCTTGGGGTCAGGGGGGCGTTATTCCTACGAGCAGTACTTC
v_gene: TRBV7-2; d_gene: TRBD1; abundance: once; j_gene: TRBJ1-1; CDR3aa: CASSPHGTGMATEAFF; CDR3nt: TGTGCCAGCAGCCCTCATGGGACAGGGATGGCCACTGAAGCTTTCTTT
v_gene: TRBV29-1; d_gene: TRBD2; abundance: NA; j_gene: TRBJ2-3; CDR3aa: CSVDLAGLTDTQYF; CDR3nt: TGCAGCGTTGATTTAGCGGGGCTCACAGATACGCAGTATTTT
v_gene: TRBV6-5; d_gene: TRBD1; abundance: NA; j_gene: TRBJ1-2; CDR3aa: CASSLTGGFGYGYTF; CDR3nt: TGTGCCAGCAGTCTGACAGGGGGCTTCGGCTATGGCTACACCTTC
v_gene: TRBV15; d_gene: TRBD1; abundance: NA; j_gene: TRBJ2-2; CDR3aa: CATSRDLSRGHGGELFF; CDR3nt: TGTGCCACCAGCAGAGATCTTAGCAGGGGGCATGGCGGGGAGCTGTTTTTT
v_gene: TRBV7-8; d_gene: NA; abundance: NA; j_gene: TRBJ2-6; CDR3aa: CASREGARANVLTF; CDR3nt: TGTGCCAGCAGGGAGGGGGCTCGGGCCAACGTCCTGACTTTC
v_gene: TRBV11-2; d_gene: NA; abundance: many; j_gene: TRBJ2-7; CDR3aa: CASKREVGYEQYF; CDR3nt: TGTGCCAGCAAGAGGGAGGTAGGCTACGAGCAGTACTTC
v_gene: TRBV12-3/TRBV12-4; d_gene: TRBD1; abundance: NA; j_gene: TRBJ2-1; CDR3aa: CASSLARGGAPFF; CDR3nt: TGTGCCAGCAGTTTAGCGCGAGGGGGCGCGCCTTTCTTC
v_gene: TRBV7-9; d_gene: TRBD2; abundance: few; j_gene: TRBJ2-1; CDR3aa: CASSLARSGRATEQFF; CDR3nt: TGTGCCAGCAGCTTAGCAAGGAGCGGGAGGGCCACTGAGCAGTTCTTC
v_gene: TRBV6-5; d_gene: NA; abundance: NA; j_gene: TRBJ1-2; CDR3aa: CASSNSQGGYGYTF; CDR3nt: TGTGCCAGCAGTAATTCTCAGGGAGGCTATGGCTACACCTTC
v_gene: TRBV25-1; d_gene: TRBD1; abundance: NA; j_gene: TRBJ2-5; CDR3aa: CASSPQGAGRETQYF; CDR3nt: TGTGCCAGCAGTCCCCAGGGGGCCGGTCGGGAGACCCAGTACTTC
v_gene: TRBV10-3; d_gene: NA; abundance: NA; j_gene: TRBJ1-2; CDR3aa: CAISGTSIEGYTF; CDR3nt: TGTGCCATCTCAGGGACAAGCATAGAAGGCTACACCTTC
v_gene: TRBV24-1; d_gene: TRBD2; abundance: NA; j_gene: TRBJ2-1; CDR3aa: CATSDHTSGIGGEQFF; CDR3nt: TGTGCCACCAGTGATCACACTAGCGGGATAGGCGGTGAGCAGTTCTTC
v_gene: TRBV24-1; d_gene: TRBD2; abundance: NA; j_gene: TRBJ2-7; CDR3aa: CATSDQSGDSYEQYF; CDR3nt: TGTGCCACCAGTGACCAGAGCGGGGACTCCTACGAGCAGTACTTC
v_gene: TRBV5-1; d_gene: TRBD2; abundance: NA; j_gene: TRBJ2-1; CDR3aa: CASSRDGLAGGGNEQFF; CDR3nt: TGCGCCAGCTCTCGGGACGGACTAGCGGGAGGGGGCAATGAGCAGTTCTTC
v_gene: TRBV5-6; d_gene: NA; abundance: NA; j_gene: TRBJ2-7; CDR3aa: CASSLVHTYEQYF; CDR3nt: TGTGCCAGCAGCTTGGTTCACACCTACGAGCAGTACTTC
v_gene: TRBV24-1; d_gene: TRBD2; abundance: once; j_gene: TRBJ2-5; CDR3aa: CATSDSTSDQETQYF; CDR3nt: TGTGCCACCAGTGATTCGACTAGCGATCAAGAGACCCAGTACTTC
v_gene: TRBV11-1; d_gene: TRBD1; abundance: NA; j_gene: TRBJ2-1; CDR3aa: CASSANTGGRQFF; CDR3nt: TGTGCCAGCAGCGCTAATACAGGGGGTCGGCAGTTCTTC
v_gene: TRBV29-1; d_gene: NA; abundance: NA; j_gene: TRBJ2-5; CDR3aa: CSVERTQFFQETQYF; CDR3nt: TGCAGCGTTGAACGAACACAGTTTTTCCAAGAGACCCAGTACTTC
v_gene: TRBV24-1; d_gene: NA; abundance: NA; j_gene: TRBJ2-3; CDR3aa: CATSDQGSTDTQYF; CDR3nt: TGTGCCACCAGTGATCAGGGGAGCACAGATACGCAGTATTTT
v_gene: TRBV6-5; d_gene: TRBD1; abundance: NA; j_gene: TRBJ2-7; CDR3aa: CASRSGQGLSYEQYF; CDR3nt: TGTGCCAGCAGATCGGGACAGGGTTTATCCTACGAGCAGTACTTC
v_gene: TRBV30; d_gene: NA; abundance: once; j_gene: TRBJ1-5; CDR3aa: CAWSVGQGNQPQHF; CDR3nt: TGTGCCTGGAGTGTTGGGCAGGGCAATCAGCCCCAGCATTTT
v_gene: TRBV7-8; d_gene: NA; abundance: many; j_gene: TRBJ2-7; CDR3aa: CASSLNAAQYRDEQYF; CDR3nt: TGTGCCAGCAGCTTAAATGCGGCCCAGTACCGGGACGAGCAGTACTTC
v_gene: TRBV5-1; d_gene: TRBD2; abundance: NA; j_gene: TRBJ2-1; CDR3aa: CASSLGSSSGFYNEQFF; CDR3nt: TGCGCCAGCAGCCTGGGGTCCTCTAGCGGGTTCTACAATGAGCAGTTCTTC
v_gene: TRBV6-2/TRBV6-3; d_gene: TRBD1; abundance: NA; j_gene: TRBJ2-7; CDR3aa: CASSYSKKPRQGADEQYF; CDR3nt: TGTGCCAGCAGTTACTCGAAAAAACCGAGACAGGGGGCGGACGAGCAGTACTTC
v_gene: TRBV9; d_gene: NA; abundance: NA; j_gene: TRBJ1-1; CDR3aa: CASSGLSPSNTEAFF; CDR3nt: TGTGCCAGCAGCGGACTGAGTCCGAGCAATACTGAAGCTTTCTTT
v_gene: TRBV5-8; d_gene: TRBD1; abundance: NA; j_gene: TRBJ2-1; CDR3aa: CASSLGQGVYNEQFF; CDR3nt: TGTGCCAGCAGCTTAGGACAGGGGGTATACAATGAGCAGTTCTTC